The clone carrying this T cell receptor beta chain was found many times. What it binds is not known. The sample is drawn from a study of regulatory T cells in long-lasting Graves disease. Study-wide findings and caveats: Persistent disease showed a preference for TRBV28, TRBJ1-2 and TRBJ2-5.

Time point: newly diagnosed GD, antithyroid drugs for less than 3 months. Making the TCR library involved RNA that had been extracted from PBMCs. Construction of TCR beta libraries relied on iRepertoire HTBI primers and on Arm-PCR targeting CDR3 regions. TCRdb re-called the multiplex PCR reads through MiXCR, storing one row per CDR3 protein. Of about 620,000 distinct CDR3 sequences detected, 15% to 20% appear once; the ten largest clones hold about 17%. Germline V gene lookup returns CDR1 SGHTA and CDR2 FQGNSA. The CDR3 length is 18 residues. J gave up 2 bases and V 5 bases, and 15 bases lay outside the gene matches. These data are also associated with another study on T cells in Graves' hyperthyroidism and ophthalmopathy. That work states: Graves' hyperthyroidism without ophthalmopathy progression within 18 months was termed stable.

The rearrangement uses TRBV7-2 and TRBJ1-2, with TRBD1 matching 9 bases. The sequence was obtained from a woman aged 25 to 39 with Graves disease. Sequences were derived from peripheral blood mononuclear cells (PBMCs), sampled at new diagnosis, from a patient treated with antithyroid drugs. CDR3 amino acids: CASSRPGTGRLSNYGYTF. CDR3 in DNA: TGTGCCAGCAGCCGGCCCGGGACAGGGAGGTTATCCAACTATGGCTACACCTTC.